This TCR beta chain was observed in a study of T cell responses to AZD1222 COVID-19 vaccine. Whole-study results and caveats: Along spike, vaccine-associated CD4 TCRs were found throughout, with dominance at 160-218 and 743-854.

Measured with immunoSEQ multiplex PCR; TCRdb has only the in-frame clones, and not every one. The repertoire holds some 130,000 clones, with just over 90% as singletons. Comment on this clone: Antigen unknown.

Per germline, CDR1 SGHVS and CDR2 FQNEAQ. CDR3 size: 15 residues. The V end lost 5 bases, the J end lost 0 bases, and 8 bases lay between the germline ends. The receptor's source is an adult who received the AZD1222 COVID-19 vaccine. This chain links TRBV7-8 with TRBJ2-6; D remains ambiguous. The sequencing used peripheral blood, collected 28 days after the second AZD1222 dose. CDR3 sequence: CASSPWGSGANVLTF. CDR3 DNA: TGTGCCAGCAGCCCCTGGGGCTCTGGGGCCAACGTCCTGACTTTC.